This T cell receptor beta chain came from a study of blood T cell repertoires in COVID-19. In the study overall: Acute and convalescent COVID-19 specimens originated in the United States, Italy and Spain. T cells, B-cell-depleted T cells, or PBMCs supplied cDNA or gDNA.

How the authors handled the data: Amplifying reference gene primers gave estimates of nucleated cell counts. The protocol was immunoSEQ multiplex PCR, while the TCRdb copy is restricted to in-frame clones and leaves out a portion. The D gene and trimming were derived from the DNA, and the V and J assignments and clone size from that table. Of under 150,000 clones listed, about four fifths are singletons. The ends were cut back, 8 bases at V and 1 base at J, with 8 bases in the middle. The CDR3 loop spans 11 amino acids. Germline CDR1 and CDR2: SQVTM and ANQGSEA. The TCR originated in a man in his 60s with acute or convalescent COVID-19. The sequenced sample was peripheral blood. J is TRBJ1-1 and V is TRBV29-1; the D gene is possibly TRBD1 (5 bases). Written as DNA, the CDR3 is TGCAGCCACACAGGGAACACTGAAGCTTTCTTT. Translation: CSHTGNTEAFF.